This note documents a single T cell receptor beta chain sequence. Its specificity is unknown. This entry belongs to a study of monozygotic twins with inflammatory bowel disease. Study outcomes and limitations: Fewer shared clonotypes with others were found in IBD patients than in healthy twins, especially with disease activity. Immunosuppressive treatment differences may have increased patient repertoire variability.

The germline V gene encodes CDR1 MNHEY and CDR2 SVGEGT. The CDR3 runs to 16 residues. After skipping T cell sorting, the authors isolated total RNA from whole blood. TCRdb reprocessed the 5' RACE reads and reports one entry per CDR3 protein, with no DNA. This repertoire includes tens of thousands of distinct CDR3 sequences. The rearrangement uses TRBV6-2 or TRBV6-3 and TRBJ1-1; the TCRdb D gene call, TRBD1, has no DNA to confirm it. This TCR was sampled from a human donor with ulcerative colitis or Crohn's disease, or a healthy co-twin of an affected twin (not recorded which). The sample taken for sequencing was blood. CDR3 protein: CASSKSAPSGHHEAFF.